This is a list of T cell receptor beta chains from one sample in a study of blood T cell repertoires in COVID-19. Profiling relied on immunoSEQ multiplex PCR, and the TCRdb table lists in-frame clones only, not all of them. The table records roughly 100,000 clones, 80% to 90% of them present only once. The sequencing sample was made of peripheral blood. These TCRs come from a woman between 65 and 79 years old with acute or convalescent COVID-19. The CDR3 runs from the conserved cysteine through the conserved F or W. Each record gives: clone size, J gene, D gene, V gene, CDR3 protein, CDR3 DNA. D genes are given only for firm matches. Not every row has a clone size; where given, it reads once, few, many or a size class.

>few|TRBJ2-3|TRBD2|TRBV7-2
CASSPIAGALTDTQYF
TGTGCCAGCAGCCCGATAGCGGGGGCCCTCACAGATACGCAGTATTTT
>few|TRBJ2-1|TRBD1|TRBV7-9
CASSFGTGGNEQFF
TGTGCCAGCAGCTTCGGGACAGGGGGCAATGAGCAGTTCTTC
>few|TRBJ2-2|TRBD1|TRBV5-4
CASKVWTGGYNTGELFF
TGTGCCAGCAAAGTTTGGACAGGGGGCTACAACACCGGGGAGCTGTTTTTT
>NA|TRBJ1-2|TRBD1|TRBV2
CASKLGQGSYGYTF
TGTGCCAGCAAGCTTGGACAGGGGAGCTATGGCTACACCTTC
>few|TRBJ2-7|NA|TRBV7-3
CASSGAGGTYEQYF
TGTGCCAGCAGCGGTGCCGGCGGAACCTACGAGCAGTACTTC
>once|TRBJ1-2|TRBD1|TRBV6-5
CASRRTGQFLGGYTF
TGTGCCAGCAGGAGGACGGGACAGTTCTTGGGTGGCTACACCTTC
>NA|TRBJ1-1|NA|TRBV2
CASATPNTEAFF
TGTGCCAGCGCCACACCGAACACTGAAGCTTTCTTT
>NA|TRBJ1-1|TRBD1|TRBV5-6
CASSPAAGGEAFF
TGTGCCAGCAGCCCAGCAGCAGGGGGTGAAGCTTTCTTT
>NA|TRBJ1-5|TRBD1|TRBV3-1/TRBV3-2
CASSQGQGVYSNQPQHF
TGTGCCAGCAGCCAGGGACAGGGAGTTTATAGCAATCAGCCCCAGCATTTT
>NA|TRBJ1-1|TRBD1|TRBV5-1
CASSIDRVPTEAFF
TGCGCCAGCAGCATCGACAGGGTTCCCACTGAAGCTTTCTTT
>NA|TRBJ2-4|NA|TRBV6-5
CASSPVSGMNIQYF
TGTGCCAGCAGTCCTGTTTCCGGGATGAACATTCAGTACTTC
>NA|TRBJ1-1|NA|TRBV6-6
CASSYSSRDKRVFF
TGTGCCAGCAGTTACTCATCGAGGGACAAGAGAGTTTTCTTT
>NA|TRBJ1-1|NA|TRBV18
CASSPSGGTEAFF
TGTGCCAGCTCACCAAGCGGGGGCACTGAAGCTTTCTTT
>NA|TRBJ1-2|TRBD1|TRBV12-3/TRBV12-4
CASTEGGRYGYTF
TGTGCCAGCACCGAAGGGGGCCGCTATGGCTACACCTTC
>NA|TRBJ1-5|NA|TRBV23-1
CASSPFSSNQPQHF
TGCGCCAGCAGTCCATTCAGTAGCAATCAGCCCCAGCATTTT
>NA|TRBJ2-1|NA|TRBV6-2/TRBV6-3
CASSYDGVSNEQFF
TGTGCCAGCAGTTACGACGGGGTAAGCAATGAGCAGTTCTTC
>NA|TRBJ1-2|TRBD1|TRBV19
CASRDRGPSYGYTF
TGTGCCAGTCGGGACAGGGGCCCCAGCTATGGCTACACCTTC
>NA|TRBJ2-2|NA|TRBV10-1
CASSEYRDTGELFF
TGCGCCAGCAGTGAGTACAGGGACACCGGGGAGCTGTTTTTT
>NA|TRBJ1-1|NA|TRBV7-9
CASSATGATEAFF
TGTGCCAGCAGCGCCACAGGTGCCACTGAAGCTTTCTTT
>NA|TRBJ1-1|NA|TRBV5-1
CASSLYGRTEAFF
TGCGCCAGCAGCCTATATGGGAGAACTGAAGCTTTCTTT
>NA|TRBJ1-2|TRBD1|TRBV4-3
CASSPGTGGNYGYTF
TGCGCCAGCAGCCCTGGGACAGGGGGCAATTATGGCTACACCTTC
>NA|TRBJ2-1|TRBD2|TRBV27
CASSPGTSGTNEQFF
TGTGCCAGCAGTCCCGGGACTAGCGGGACCAATGAGCAGTTCTTC
>NA|TRBJ2-4|TRBD1|TRBV5-4
CASSLGGNDRGNIQYF
TGTGCCAGCAGCTTGGGGGGAAACGACAGGGGGAACATTCAGTACTTC
>NA|TRBJ1-4|NA|TRBV5-1
CASSSGGFNEKLFF
TGCGCCAGCAGCTCGGGGGGTTTTAATGAAAAACTGTTTTTT
>once|TRBJ1-2|TRBD1|TRBV5-1
CASSLGAGGLDYGYTF
TGCGCCAGCAGCTTGGGAGCAGGGGGCTTGGACTATGGCTACACCTTC
>NA|TRBJ2-5|TRBD2|TRBV27
CASRVGGAGGETQYF
TGTGCCAGCAGGGTCGGAGGAGCGGGAGGGGAGACCCAGTACTTC
>NA|TRBJ2-3|TRBD2|TRBV9
CASSVGLAGADTQYF
TGTGCCAGCAGCGTAGGACTAGCGGGAGCAGATACGCAGTATTTT
>NA|TRBJ1-1|NA|TRBV5-1
CASRVQGSTEAFF
TGCGCCAGCAGGGTCCAGGGATCCACTGAAGCTTTCTTT
>NA|TRBJ2-7|NA|TRBV12-3/TRBV12-4
CASSTTRTYEQYF
TGTGCCAGCAGTACGACAAGGACCTACGAGCAGTACTTC
>NA|TRBJ1-6|NA|TRBV30
CAWSATGYNSPLHF
TGTGCCTGGAGTGCCACAGGGTATAATTCACCCCTCCACTTT
>once|TRBJ2-3|TRBD1|TRBV5-1
CASGGQPTDTQYF
TGCGCCAGTGGGGGACAGCCCACAGATACGCAGTATTTT
>NA|TRBJ1-2|NA|TRBV4-2
CASSQAEQGLNYGYTF
TGTGCCAGCAGCCAAGCAGAGCAGGGACTTAACTATGGCTACACCTTC
>NA|TRBJ2-1|NA|TRBV4-2
CASSRDKGYNEQFF
TGTGCCAGCAGTCGGGATAAGGGATACAATGAGCAGTTCTTC
>NA|TRBJ2-7|TRBD2|TRBV5-5
CASSLGLAGSSYEQYF
TGTGCCAGCAGTTTGGGACTAGCGGGGAGCTCCTACGAGCAGTACTTC
>NA|TRBJ1-2|NA|TRBV11-2
CASSLGPGGYTF
TGTGCCAGCAGCTTAGGGCCGGGGGGCTACACCTTC
>NA|TRBJ1-6|NA|TRBV3-1/TRBV3-2
CASSQDFGSPLHF
TGTGCCAGCAGCCAAGATTTCGGGTCACCCCTCCACTTT
>NA|TRBJ2-1|NA|TRBV7-9
CASSSRRGRGDYNEQFF
TGTGCCAGCAGCTCACGAAGGGGGCGGGGGGACTACAATGAGCAGTTCTTC
>few|TRBJ2-7|TRBD2|TRBV7-9
CASSPRLAGEYEQYF
TGTGCCAGCAGCCCCAGACTAGCGGGAGAGTACGAGCAGTACTTC
>NA|TRBJ1-1|NA|TRBV27
CASSSRGWDTEAFF
TGTGCCAGCAGTTCACGGGGGTGGGACACTGAAGCTTTCTTT